These 28 T cell receptor beta chains originate from one sample sequenced in a study of blood T cell repertoires in COVID-19. The table came from immunoSEQ multiplex PCR; TCRdb's copy has only in-frame clones and leaves some out. Among about 300,000 clones listed, about 90% were seen once. The sequenced material came from peripheral blood. The receptors shown here come from a woman in her thirties with COVID-19, enrolled during active disease.

The chain combines TRBV4-3 with TRBJ1-2, with 7 bases fitting TRBD1. The germline gives CDR1 LGHNA, CDR2 YSLEER. The junction had 4 bases not matched to a gene; V was cut back by 3 bases and J by 0 bases. This CDR3 contains 15 residues. CDR3 sequence reads: CASSHNRGANYGYTF. The DNA for the CDR3 is TGCGCCAGCAGCCATAACAGGGGAGCTAACTATGGCTACACCTTC.

The V call is TRBV6-1, the J call TRBJ1-1; perhaps TRBD1 as D (6 bases). Germline CDR1 and CDR2: MNHNS and SASEGT. The CDR3 has 12 amino acids. V was shortened by 2 bases and J by 12 bases, with 13 bases between the two germline ends. The CDR3 DNA reads as TGTGCCAGCAGTGAACGGGGGGCGTCAACTTTCTTT. Encoded protein: CASSERGASTFF.

The chain couples TRBV4-1 to TRBJ1-5; the D is unclear. The germline V gene has CDR1 MGHRA and CDR2 YSYEKL. The V gene lost 1 base and the J gene lost 3 bases, with 7 bases spanning the gap. The CDR3 loop spans 14 amino acids. This chain's CDR3 is CASSQAIPNQPQHF. The DNA of the CDR3 is TGCGCCAGCAGCCAAGCTATACCCAATCAGCCCCAGCATTTT.

The chain employs TRBV18 and TRBJ1-1; no clear D gene. The CDR3 is made up of 14 amino acids. The V gene lost 6 bases and the J gene lost 7 bases, with 18 bases spanning the gap. The germline V gene encodes CDR1 KGHSH and CDR2 LQKENI. CDR3 nucleotides: TGTGCCAGCTCCCCAATTTCCGGTGTCGATGAAGCTTTCTTT. Translation gives CASSPISGVDEAFF.

The chain joins TRBV2 to TRBJ2-7; 10 bases fit TRBD1. CDR1 and CDR2 from the germline V gene are SNHLY and FYNNEI. V dropped 6 bases and J dropped 2; count of bases not matched to a gene: 4. The CDR3 spans 14 residues. The CDR3 spells CASSRDRGAYEQYV. The CDR3 nucleotides read TGTGCCAGCAGCCGGGACAGGGGTGCCTACGAGCAGTACGTC.

This clone was observed a few times. The chain combines TRBV6-5 with TRBJ2-7; 7 nucleotides match TRBD1. V was pared by 4 bases and J by 3 bases, with 6 bases of the junction left unmatched. The CDR3 length is 14 residues. Germline V gives CDR1 MNHEY, CDR2 SVGAGI. The CDR3 reads CASSSGTDIYEQYF. The CDR3 region has the DNA TGTGCCAGCAGTTCCGGGACAGATATCTACGAGCAGTACTTC.

The chain carries TRBV7-2 and TRBJ2-1; 14 bases line up with TRBD2. V gave up 5 bases and J gave up 15 bases; unmatched junction bases: 6. The V gene's germline CDR1 is SGHTA and CDR2 FQGNSA. CDR3 length: 13 residues. CDR3 sequence: CASSGLAGGRSFF. The CDR3 nucleotides read TGTGCCAGCAGCGGACTAGCGGGGGGCCGTTCGTTCTTC.

J is TRBJ1-2 and V is TRBV5-4; possible D gene TRBD1, 5 bases. The CDR3 contains 14 residues. Per germline, CDR1 SGHNT and CDR2 YYREEE (reference sequence). The germline V and J ends were trimmed by 0 bases and 8 bases, with 14 bases remaining between them. Written as DNA, the CDR3 is TGTGCCAGCAGCTTGGTAGGGGCTATAGGAGGCTACACCTTC. Its protein product is CASSLVGAIGGYTF.

The chain joins TRBV18 to TRBJ1-4, with unresolved D. V was trimmed by 6 bases and J by 5 bases, leaving 4 bases between them. The CDR3 runs to 11 residues. Germline V gives CDR1 KGHSH, CDR2 LQKENI. For the CDR3, the DNA is TGTGCCAGCTCCCTCAATGAAAAACTGTTTTTT. It is translated as CASSLNEKLFF.

This CDR3 is CASSPGPGEQYV. Here the CDR3 DNA reads TGTGCCAGCAGCCCAGGACCGGGAGAGCAGTACGTC. The V and J genes are TRBV28 and TRBJ2-7; TRBD2 is a possible D gene (5 bases). This CDR3 comprises 12 residues. Per the germline V gene, CDR1 is MDHEN and CDR2 is SYDVKM. Trimming removed 6 bases at V and 7 bases at J, with 13 bases between.

The chain combines TRBV2 with TRBJ2-1, with a possible D match to TRBD1 (5 bases). With 8 bases removed from V and 3 bases from J, the gap between germline ends came to 14 bases. Germline values: CDR1 SNHLY, CDR2 FYNNEI. The CDR3 runs 14 residues. DNA for the CDR3: TGTGCCAGCGTGTGGGGCGAGAGCTACAATGAGCAGTTCTTC. Protein product: CASVWGESYNEQFF. Together with reference TRBV2 and TRBJ2-1, the CDR3 gives the full variable domain: EPEVTQTPSHQVTQMGQEVILRCVPISNHLYFYWYRQILGQKVEFLVSFYNNEISEKSEIFDDQFSVERPDGSNFTLKIRSTKLEDSAMYFCASVWGESYNEQFFGPGTRLTVL.

This clone was seen a few times. V gene TRBV5-1 combines with J gene TRBJ1-1; tentative D call: TRBD1 (6 bases). Germline V CDR1 and CDR2: SGHRS, YFSETQ. V lost 1 base and J lost 5, with 18 bases in between. The CDR3 extends over 16 amino acids. In nucleotides, the CDR3 is TGCGCCAGCAGCTTGAGCCCCCGGGGGGCAGGGACTGAAGCTTTCTTT. Encoded protein: CASSLSPRGAGTEAFF.

The rearrangement links TRBV5-1 to TRBJ1-4, with D tentatively TRBD1 (5 bases). V was shortened by 1 base and J by 8 bases, with 9 bases between the two germline ends. The germline V gene has CDR1 SGHRS and CDR2 YFSETQ. This CDR3 region has 13 residues. The CDR3 sequence: CASSLRGTEKLFF. In DNA form, the CDR3 reads TGCGCCAGCAGCTTGCGGGGGACGGAAAAACTGTTTTTT.

V is TRBV12-3 or TRBV12-4 and J is TRBJ1-6; possibly TRBD1 for D (6 bases). The CDR3 loop spans 13 amino acids. V was trimmed by 3 bases and J by 13 bases, leaving 13 bases between them. The CDR3 spells CASSFQGLLPLHF. The CDR3 DNA sequence: TGTGCCAGCAGTTTCCAGGGGCTTTTGCCCCTCCACTTT.

The CDR3 coding sequence is TGCGCCAGCAGCTCCAACAGCTATGGCTACACCTTC. This gives the protein CASSSNSYGYTF. V and J are TRBV5-1 and TRBJ1-2, with D uncertain. The CDR3 is 12 residues long. Trimming left V 3 bases short and J 4 bases short, with 7 bases between. Germline V gives CDR1 SGHRS, CDR2 YFSETQ.

The chain uses TRBV5-5 and TRBJ1-3; D is unresolved. The V gene's germline CDR1 is SGHKS and CDR2 YYEKEE (reference sequence). This CDR3 region has 14 residues. V lost 3 bases and J lost 0, with 7 bases in between. The CDR3 bases are TGTGCCAGCAGCTCTCCGAGCTCTGGAAACACCATATATTTT. The encoded protein is CASSSPSSGNTIYF. Variable domain in full (rest from reference TRBV5-5 and TRBJ1-3): DAGVTQSPTHLIKTRGQQVTLRCSPISGHKSVSWYQQVLGQGPQFIFQYYEKEERGRGNFPDRFSARQFPNYSSELNVNALLLGDSALYLCASSSPSSGNTIYFGEGSWLTVV.

V is TRBV27 and J is TRBJ1-6, with 12 bases lining up with TRBD1. V dropped 5 bases and J dropped 7; count of bases not matched to a gene: 3. CDR1 and CDR2 (germline): MNHEY, SMNVEV (reference sequence). CDR3 length: 15 amino acids. The CDR3 reads CASSEGTGGNSPLHF. In DNA, the CDR3 is TGTGCCAGCAGTGAAGGGACAGGGGGCAATTCACCCCTCCACTTT.

The chain has TRBV7-3 and TRBJ1-1; D may be TRBD1 (6 bases). CDR3 length: 14 amino acids. Germline V lookup: CDR1 SGHTA, CDR2 FQGTGA. The ends were cut back, 4 bases at V and 3 bases at J, with 12 bases in the middle. The CDR3 region is CASSSQGSDTEAFF. In DNA form, the CDR3 reads TGTGCCAGCAGCTCGCAGGGGAGTGACACTGAAGCTTTCTTT. The variable domain in full, with the rest retrieved from reference TRBV7-3 and TRBJ1-1, is GAGVSQTPSNKVTEKGKYVELRCDPISGHTALYWYRQSLGQGPEFLIYFQGTGAADDSGLPNDRFFAVRPEGSVSTLKIQRTERGDSAVYLCASSSQGSDTEAFFGQGTRLTVV.

The J gene is TRBJ2-7, the V gene TRBV6-6; D unclear. The CDR3 is 13 residues long. Germline V CDR1 and CDR2: MNHNY, SVGAGI (reference sequence). Trimming took 0 bases from V and 9 from J, leaving 12 bases between them. The CDR3 spells CASSYSAGIMQYV. The DNA of the CDR3 is TGTGCCAGCAGTTACTCTGCAGGAATAATGCAGTACGTC.

This chain connects TRBV14 to TRBJ2-3; 13 positions match TRBD2. After removal of 3 bases from V and 4 bases from J, the junction contained 19 bases not matched to a gene. The V gene's germline CDR1 is SGHDN and CDR2 FVKESK. CDR3 length equals 21 residues. The CDR3 protein is CASSHYGLAGDPRWVPDTQYF. Written as DNA, the CDR3 is TGTGCCAGCAGCCACTACGGACTAGCGGGGGACCCACGGTGGGTCCCAGATACGCAGTATTTT.

The chain carries TRBV7-9 and TRBJ2-5; TRBD1 matches 9 bases. Looked up from germline, CDR1 is SEHNR and CDR2 is FQNEAQ (reference sequence). The CDR3 has 16 amino acids. J lost 2 bases, V lost 5 bases, and 9 bases had no gene match. CDR3 nucleotide sequence: TGTGCCAGCAGCCGCTTAGGGACAGGGAGACAAGAGACCCAGTACTTC. This sequence encodes CASSRLGTGRQETQYF.

In its sample, this clone was seen once. Other DNA sequences from this sample encode an identical CDR3 as well. The chain joins TRBV9 to TRBJ1-5; D unresolved. The germline V and J ends were trimmed by 2 bases and 1 base, with 7 bases remaining between them. CDR3 length: 14 amino acids. CDR1 is SGDLS, CDR2 YYNGEE, per germline. The CDR3 reads CASSVGGSNQPQHF. The CDR3 bases are TGTGCCAGCAGCGTCGGCGGGAGCAATCAGCCCCAGCATTTT.

The chain has TRBV15 and TRBJ1-4, with a weak D call TRBD1 (6 bases). Trimming stripped 4 bases from V and 8 bases from J, with 17 bases between. The CDR3 has 15 amino acids. Germline V gene data show CDR1 as LNHNV and CDR2 as YYDKDF (reference sequence). The DNA for the CDR3 is TGTGCCACCAGCACGTCAGTGACAGGAGACGAAAAACTGTTTTTT. Protein product: CATSTSVTGDEKLFF.

Only one count was recorded for this clone. The chain recombines TRBV21-1 with TRBJ1-6; the D call in the table, TRBD1, was not verified against the DNA. TRBV21-1 is noted as a pseudogene. The CDR3 is made up of 14 amino acids. As DNA, the CDR3 is TGTGCCAGCAGCCGGGACAGGGGGTATTCACCCCTCCACTTT. Translation gives CASSRDRGYSPLHF.

The rearrangement links TRBV13 to TRBJ1-2, with 7 positions matching TRBD1. V was clipped by 1 base and J by 1 base; unmatched bases: 6. This CDR3 region has 16 residues. The germline V gene encodes CDR1 PRHDT and CDR2 FYEKMQ (reference sequence). The chain's CDR3 is CASSLEMGQINYGYTF. Written as DNA, the CDR3 is TGTGCCAGCAGCTTAGAAATGGGACAGATTAACTATGGCTACACCTTC.

This chain uses TRBV18 with TRBJ2-1; the match to TRBD2 covers 7 bases. The length of the CDR3 is 17 residues. The germline V gene has CDR1 KGHSH and CDR2 LQKENI. V was clipped by 3 bases and J by 0 bases; unmatched bases: 8. CDR3 sequence (DNA): TGTGCCAGCTCACCCCAATGGGGGGGTAGCTCCTACAATGAGCAGTTCTTC. Translating it yields CASSPQWGGSSYNEQFF.

Note on this clone: The DNA is left out, because the CDR3 cannot be placed on it with certainty; the CDR3 is given as TCRdb lists it. The chain is built from TRBV21-1 and TRBJ1-1; the table's D call, TRBD1, was not checked against the DNA. TRBV21-1 is described as a pseudogene. The CDR3 spans 16 amino acids, including both terminal residues. This CDR3 is CASSITGWARGTEAFF.

The genes are TRBV5-1 and TRBJ2-6; no clear D gene. The CDR3 has 15 amino acids. V gave up 0 bases and J gave up 2 bases, with 6 bases separating them. Germline lookup yields CDR1 SGHRS and CDR2 YFSETQ. Written as DNA, the CDR3 is TGCGCCAGCAGCTTGGACAGAGCTGGGGCCAACGTCCTGACTTTC. This codes for CASSLDRAGANVLTF.